This T cell receptor (beta chain) was documented in a study of T cell responses to AZD1222 COVID-19 vaccine. Overall study context: Researchers grouped second doses given at about 4 or about 12 weeks into one pool.

Study-level findings and limits: Donor demographics were predominantly white British with a female majority; clonal diversity may be underestimated. Vaccine-associated CD4 TCRs spanned spike, dominant at 160-218 and 743-854. At baseline, seropositivity was found in only a handful of AZD1222 recipients.

To note about this clone: What it binds is unknown.

The ends were cut back, 4 bases at V and 0 bases at J, with 7 bases in the middle. The germline V gene has CDR1 LGHDT and CDR2 YNNKEL (reference sequence). CDR3 size: 14 residues. Method: immunoSEQ multiplex PCR; TCRdb's copy keeps in-frame clones and lacks some. The data show some 100,000 clones, about nine tenths seen once. This chain joins TRBV3-1 (or the pseudogene TRBV3-2) and TRBJ1-3; no clear D gene. This TCR was sampled from an adult in good health. Source: peripheral blood, taken on day 0 of AZD1222 vaccination. CDR3 bases: TGTGCCAGCAGCCTAGGCGCCTCTGGAAACACCATATATTTT. Encoded protein: CASSLGASGNTIYF.